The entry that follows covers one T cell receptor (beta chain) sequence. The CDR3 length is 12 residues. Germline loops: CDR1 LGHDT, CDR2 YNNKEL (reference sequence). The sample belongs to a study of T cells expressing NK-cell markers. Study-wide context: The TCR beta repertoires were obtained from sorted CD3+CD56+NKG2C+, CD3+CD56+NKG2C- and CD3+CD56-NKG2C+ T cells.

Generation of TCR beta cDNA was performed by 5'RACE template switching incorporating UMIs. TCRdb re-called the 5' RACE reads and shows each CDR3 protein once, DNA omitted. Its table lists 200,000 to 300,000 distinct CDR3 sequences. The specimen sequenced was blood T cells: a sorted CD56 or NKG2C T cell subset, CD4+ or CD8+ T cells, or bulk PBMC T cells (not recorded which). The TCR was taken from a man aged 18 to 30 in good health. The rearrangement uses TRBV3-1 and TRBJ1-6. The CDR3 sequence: CASRIGGSPLHF. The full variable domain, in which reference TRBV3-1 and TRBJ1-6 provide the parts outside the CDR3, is DTAVSQTPKYLVTQMGNDKSIKCEQNLGHDTMYWYKQDSKKFLKIMFSYNNKELIINETVPNRFSPKSPDKAHLNLHINSLELGDSAVYFCASRIGGSPLHFGNGTRLTVT.